This T cell receptor (beta chain) was recorded in a study of blood T cells in healthy people across ages. Findings and limits, study-wide: Getting older went along with TCR beta diversity per million T cells dropping roughly linearly.

Comments on this clonotype: Its specificity is unknown.

Alongside a J-beta primer mix, a sample-barcoded 5' primer served in a second PCR lasting roughly 7 to 11 cycles. All samples gave at least 2.5 million CDR3-containing paired-end reads. In TCRdb, the 5' RACE reads were re-called with MiXCR into one record per CDR3 protein. The sample consists of around 1,100,000 distinct CDR3 sequences, more than 30% of them appearing once. Healthy individuals of Caucasian origin from Russia, aged roughly 6 to 90, served as donors. Every donor provided 7.5 to 10 milliliters of peripheral blood. CDR1 is KGHSH, CDR2 LQKENI, per germline. The ends were cut back, 0 bases at V and 1 base at J, with 10 bases in the middle. The length of the CDR3 is 15 residues.

The TCR originated in a man aged 18 to 30 in good health. The chain joins TRBV18 to TRBJ2-7; the D gene is possibly TRBD1 (6 bases). Input material: blood. CDR3 bases: TGTGCCAGCTCACCACCCGGACAGCTATCCTACGAGCAGTACTTC. Translating it yields CASSPPGQLSYEQYF.